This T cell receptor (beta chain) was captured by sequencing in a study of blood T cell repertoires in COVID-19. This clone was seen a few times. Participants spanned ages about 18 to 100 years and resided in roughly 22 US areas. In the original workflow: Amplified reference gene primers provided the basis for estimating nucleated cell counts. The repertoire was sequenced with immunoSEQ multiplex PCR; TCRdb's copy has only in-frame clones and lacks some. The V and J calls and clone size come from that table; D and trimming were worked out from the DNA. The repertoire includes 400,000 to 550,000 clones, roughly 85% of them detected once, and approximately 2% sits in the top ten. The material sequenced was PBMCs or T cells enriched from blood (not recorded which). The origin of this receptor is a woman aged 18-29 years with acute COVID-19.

This CDR3 reads CASSLGLAYEQYF. In DNA, the CDR3 is TGTGCCAGCAGCTTAGGACTAGCCTACGAGCAGTACTTC. The V gene is TRBV7-9, the J gene TRBJ2-7; D possibly corresponds to TRBD2 (6 bases). Trimming pared 1 base from V and 2 bases from J, leaving 6 bases between. The CDR3 consists of 13 residues. Per the germline V gene, CDR1 is SEHNR and CDR2 is FQNEAQ (reference sequence). The full variable domain, in which reference TRBV7-9 and TRBJ2-7 provide the parts outside the CDR3, is DTGVSQNPRHKITKRGQNVTFRCDPISEHNRLYWYRQTLGQGPEFLTYFQNEAQLEKSRLLSDRFSAERPKGSFSTLEIQRTEQGDSAMYLCASSLGLAYEQYFGPGTRLTVT.